The 21 T cell receptor beta chains below all came from one sample that was sequenced in a study of regulatory T cells in long-lasting Graves disease. Construction of TCR beta libraries relied on iRepertoire HTBI primers and on Arm-PCR targeting CDR3 regions. TCRdb redid the calling of the multiplex PCR reads with MiXCR, one entry per CDR3 protein. The data hold 350,000 to 450,000 distinct CDR3 sequences, with about 15% observed a single time. Indicated time point: newly diagnosed GD, antithyroid drugs for less than 3 months. Making the TCR library involved RNA that had been extracted from PBMCs. The sample was also reused in another study, on T cells in Graves' hyperthyroidism and ophthalmopathy.

Here the sequenced sample was peripheral blood mononuclear cells (PBMCs), taken at new diagnosis, from a patient treated with antithyroid drugs. The receptors here all came from a woman aged 25 to 39 with Graves disease.

This clonotype was seen repeatedly, ten times or more. The J gene is TRBJ2-1, the V gene TRBV7-2, with D unresolved. V was shortened by 0 bases and J by 10 bases, with 13 bases between the two germline ends. The length of the CDR3 is 14 residues. Germline loops: CDR1 SGHTA, CDR2 FQGNSA. The CDR3 nucleotides read TGTGCCAGCAGCTTAGCGTCAGAGAGAATCGAGCAGTTCTTC. Encoded protein: CASSLASERIEQFF.

This clonotype appeared many times. The V and J genes are TRBV5-1 and TRBJ2-2; D gene uncertain. The CDR3 runs to 14 residues. CDR1 SGHRS and CDR2 YFSETQ come from the germline V gene. The V end lost 0 bases, the J end lost 5 bases, and 8 bases lay between the germline ends. The CDR3 loop is CASSLASQTGELFF. CDR3 DNA: TGCGCCAGCAGCTTGGCCTCGCAAACCGGGGAGCTGTTTTTT.

The J gene is TRBJ2-3, the V gene TRBV6-2 or TRBV6-3; 12 positions agree with TRBD2. This CDR3 region has 16 residues. Germline-derived CDR1 and CDR2 are MNHEY and SVGEGT. The junction had 8 bases not matched to a gene; V was cut back by 5 bases and J by 5 bases. CDR3 sequence: CASSPSLAGGIDTQYF. CDR3 nucleotides: TGTGCCAGCAGTCCCTCCCTAGCGGGAGGGATAGATACGCAGTATTTT.

This clonotype has a count of ten or more. The chain is built from TRBV7-8 and TRBJ2-1; D perhaps matches TRBD2 (5 bases). Germline CDR1 and CDR2: SGHVS and FQNEAQ. V lost 3 bases and J lost 2, with 8 bases in between. This CDR3 is 14 amino acids long. The CDR3 DNA follows: TGTGCCAGCAGCTTGAGGGTACCCTACAATGAGCAGTTCTTC. It is translated as CASSLRVPYNEQFF.

Turning to this clonotype: The junction and the germline gene differ at one end; a read error may be behind it. The gene calls are TRBV7-3 and TRBJ2-7; a weak D match, TRBD1 (5 bases). Germline CDR1 reads SGHTA; CDR2 reads FQGTGA. The CDR3 consists of 14 residues. CDR3: CASSLGVRVREQYF. The CDR3 region has the DNA TGCGCCAGCAGCCTCGGTGTCAGGGTCCGCGAGCAGTACTTC.

CDR3 DNA: TGTGCCAGCAGCCCCACGGGAGGGACCACAGATACGCAGTATTTT. Translating it yields CASSPTGGTTDTQYF. The chain uses TRBV13 and TRBJ2-3; TRBD2 aligns across 8 bases. CDR1 is PRHDT and CDR2 is FYEKMQ in the germline V gene (reference sequence). CDR3 length equals 15 residues. J lost 2 bases, V lost 5 bases, and 6 bases had no gene match. Full variable domain (rest looked up from reference TRBV13 and TRBJ2-3): AAGVIQSPRHLIKEKRETATLKCYPIPRHDTVYWYQQGPGQDPQFLISFYEKMQSDKGSIPDRFSAQQFSDYHSELNMSSLELGDSALYFCASSPTGGTTDTQYFGPGTRLTVL.

This clonotype was picked up a small number of times. The chain's CDR3 is CASSPGGTFDEQFF. In nucleotides, the CDR3 is TGTGCCAGCAGCCCTGGCGGAACCTTCGATGAGCAGTTCTTC. The chain recombines TRBV28 with TRBJ2-1; D unresolved. Germline V CDR1 and CDR2: MDHEN, SYDVKM. The CDR3 sequence is 14 residues long. V was pared by 6 bases and J by 8 bases, with 17 bases between.

The sample holds a few counts of this clonotype. This sequence joins TRBV7-2 and TRBJ2-3, with 7 bases lining up with TRBD2. V was pared by 5 bases and J by 2 bases, with 7 bases of the junction left unmatched. In germline, CDR1 is SGHTA, CDR2 FQGNSA. The CDR3 has 15 amino acids. CDR3 residues: CASSPTGLNTDTQYF. The CDR3 DNA is TGTGCCAGCAGCCCTACGGGACTAAACACAGATACGCAGTATTTT.

In this sample, this clonotype turned up many times. The rearrangement joins TRBV6-1 to TRBJ2-5; the match to TRBD2 covers 14 bases. Germline V gives CDR1 MNHNS, CDR2 SASEGT. The trim removed 8 bases at V and 3 bases at J, leaving 5 bases unmatched. The CDR3 is 15 amino acids. DNA of the CDR3: TGTGCCAGCCTTCGACTAGCGGGGGGGAAAGAGACCCAGTACTTC. This translates into CASLRLAGGKETQYF.

This clonotype was found many times. The chain links TRBV20-1 to TRBJ2-7; 7 positions agree with TRBD2. This CDR3 comprises 15 residues. The trim removed 5 bases at V and 3 bases at J, leaving 13 bases unmatched. CDR1 DFQATT and CDR2 SNEGSKA come from the germline V gene (reference sequence). As DNA, the CDR3 is TGCAGTGCTCCCCAGCCCGCTAGCGGATTCTACGAGCAGTACTTC. Protein sequence: CSAPQPASGFYEQYF.

Points on this clonotype: A much more abundant neighbour one base away suggests this may be a read error. The rearrangement links TRBV27 to TRBJ2-1, with TRBD2 matching 11 bases. This CDR3 is built from 15 residues. CDR1 and CDR2 (germline): MNHEY, SMNVEV (reference sequence). The CDR3 DNA sequence: TGTGCCAGCAGTTTTCCGGGACTAGCGGACAATGGGCAGTTCTTC. This gives the protein CASSFPGLADNGQFF.

This clonotype has a count of ten or more. The chain has TRBV7-3 and TRBJ2-6; 10 bases match TRBD2. J was trimmed by 0 bases and V by 5 bases; bases with no gene match: 7. The V gene's germline CDR1 is SGHTA and CDR2 FQGTGA. This CDR3 is 18 amino acids long. The CDR3 bases are TGTGCCAGCAGCCCCGGAGCGGGAGGGCGCTCTGGGGCCAACGTCCTGACTTTC. It is translated as CASSPGAGGRSGANVLTF.

The CDR3 loop reads CASSLLVAGVPAGTEQFF. Written as DNA, the CDR3 is TGTGCCAGCAGTTTATTAGTAGCGGGAGTACCCGCTGGGACTGAGCAGTTCTTC. This sequence joins TRBV28 and TRBJ2-1; the match to TRBD2 covers 9 bases. Germline CDR1 reads MDHEN; CDR2 reads SYDVKM. V shed 1 base and J 9 bases; nucleotides not matched to a gene: 16. The CDR3 spans 18 residues.

This clonotype was counted ten times or more. The chain has TRBV7-7 and TRBJ2-3; TRBD2 matches at 11 bases. Germline CDR1 SSHAT, CDR2 FNYEAQ (reference sequence). V trimming: 5 bases; J trimming: 3 bases; junction bases outside the gene matches: 7. This CDR3 is built from 16 residues. CDR3 in DNA: TGTGCCAGCAGCAGCATAGCGGGAGGGCCAACAGATACGCAGTATTTT. This gives the protein CASSSIAGGPTDTQYF.

Many counts were recorded for this clonotype. V and J are TRBV20-1 and TRBJ2-3; a weak D match, TRBD2 (5 bases). This CDR3 region has 13 residues. Deletions cut 3 bases from V and 6 bases from J, with 13 bases between. The germline V gene has CDR1 DFQATT and CDR2 SNEGSKA (reference sequence). CDR3 loop: CSARDSLWDTQYF. The DNA of the CDR3 is TGCAGTGCTAGGGACTCCCTCTGGGATACGCAGTATTTT.

This clonotype was seen many times. V is TRBV12-3 or TRBV12-4 and J is TRBJ1-3, with a weak D call TRBD1 (5 bases). The V and J ends lost 7 bases and 2 bases respectively, with 15 bases between them. This CDR3 spans 15 amino acids. CDR3 residues: CASTRNPGTGNTIYF. The CDR3 DNA reads as TGTGCCAGCACCCGAAACCCAGGGACTGGAAACACCATATATTTT.

This clonotype was recorded at least ten times. This chain connects TRBV3-1 to TRBJ1-1; the D is unclear. Germline values: CDR1 LGHDT, CDR2 YNNKEL (reference sequence). The CDR3 runs to 14 residues. The V and J ends lost 1 base and 1 base respectively, with 7 bases between them. For the CDR3, the DNA is TGTGCCAGCAGCCAAGGACACAGGAACACTGAAGCTTTCTTT. This codes for CASSQGHRNTEAFF.

This clonotype was found many times. The rearrangement uses TRBV28 and TRBJ2-7; TRBD1 aligns across 9 bases. V was clipped by 6 bases and J by 4 bases; unmatched bases: 4. In germline, CDR1 is MDHEN, CDR2 SYDVKM. This CDR3 contains 13 residues. Here the CDR3 reads CASRGQGIYEQYF. CDR3 DNA: TGTGCCAGCAGGGGACAGGGTATTTACGAGCAGTACTTC.

As regards this clonotype: A much larger clone sits a single nucleotide away, making a read error possible. The chain employs TRBV4-2 and TRBJ1-2; no clear D. With 0 bases removed from V and 8 bases from J, the gap between germline ends came to 4 bases. CDR1 is LGHNA and CDR2 is YNFKEQ in the germline V gene. CDR3 length equals 11 residues. The CDR3 spells CASSQDGGYTF. DNA for the CDR3: TGTGCCAGCAGCCAAGATGGAGGCTACACCTTC.

This clonotype was seen a few times. The chain couples TRBV19 to TRBJ1-2; D uncertain. The CDR3 runs to 13 residues. The V gene lost 5 bases and the J gene lost 2 bases, with 9 bases spanning the gap. Per germline, CDR1 LNHDA and CDR2 SQIVND (reference sequence). The CDR3 is CASSDGRNYGYTF. In DNA, the CDR3 is TGTGCCAGTAGTGACGGACGGAACTATGGCTACACCTTC. Filled out from reference TRBV19 and TRBJ1-2, the complete variable domain reads DGGITQSPKYLFRKEGQNVTLSCEQNLNHDAMYWYRQDPGQGLRLIYYSQIVNDFQKGDIAEGYSVSREKKESFPLTVTSAQKNPTAFYLCASSDGRNYGYTFGSGTRLTVV.

This clonotype has more than one count but fewer than ten. The chain couples TRBV9 to TRBJ2-1; D is possibly TRBD1 (6 bases). The V gene's germline CDR1 is SGDLS and CDR2 YYNGEE. The ends were cut back, 0 bases at V and 1 base at J, with 8 bases in the middle. CDR3 length: 15 residues. The CDR3 spells CASSVVGGSYNEQFF. The CDR3 coding sequence is TGTGCCAGCAGCGTAGTAGGGGGATCCTACAATGAGCAGTTCTTC.